Below are 23 T cell receptor beta chains sequenced from a single sample in a study of human T cells and chemical hapten exposure. TCRdb ran MiXCR on the RACE reads and lists one entry per CDR3 protein. The table records fewer than 300,000 distinct CDR3 sequences, over 7.5% of them present only once. Sample time point: pre-sensitization, week 0. Treatment: therapeutic diphenylcyclopropenone sensitization with weekly scalp DPC. The starting material was whole blood, obtained in connection with sensitization to the hapten diphenylcyclopropenone (DPC). The receptors stem from a man younger than 30 with alopecia areata. Some clones in this sample may be carry-over from other donors' samples.

This clonotype was seen ten or more times. V gene TRBV29-1 combines with J gene TRBJ1-1; D unclear. Per the germline V gene, CDR1 is SQVTM and CDR2 is ANQGSEA. This CDR3 has 13 amino acids. V was pared by 6 bases and J by 1 base, with 12 bases between. The CDR3 region is CSVIDRPNTEAFF. The DNA for the CDR3 is TGCAGCGTGATTGACCGCCCGAACACTGAAGCTTTCTTT.

This chain links TRBV24-1 with TRBJ2-1; the D gene is possibly TRBD2 (6 bases). The CDR3 is made up of 13 amino acids. Looked up from germline, CDR1 is KGHDR and CDR2 is SFDVKD. The V gene lost 11 bases and the J gene lost 5 bases, with 15 bases spanning the gap. CDR3 nucleotides: TGTGCCATAGAGAGGGGAGGCGACAATGAGCAGTTCTTC. Protein: CAIERGGDNEQFF.

The chain has TRBV10-3 and TRBJ2-2; D is uncertain. CDR1 ENHRY and CDR2 SYGVKD come from the germline V gene. Trimming took 6 bases from V and 3 from J, leaving 5 bases between them. This CDR3 has 12 residues. CDR3 in amino acids: CAISRYTGELFF. The CDR3 DNA follows: TGTGCCATCAGCCGATACACCGGGGAGCTGTTTTTT.

This clonotype was observed a handful of times. The rearrangement uses TRBV5-4 and TRBJ1-4; 10 bases are shared with TRBD1. The CDR3 has 16 amino acids. Losses at the gene ends were 4 bases for V and 0 bases for J; bases not matched to a gene: 3. Germline lookup yields CDR1 SGHNT and CDR2 YYREEE (reference sequence). CDR3 DNA sequence: TGTGCCAGCAGCAGGGACAGGGGTGCAACTAATGAAAAACTGTTTTTT. Translation gives CASSRDRGATNEKLFF.

This sequence joins TRBV5-1 and TRBJ1-3; no firm D call. Germline assignment: CDR1 SGHRS and CDR2 YFSETQ. Trimming stripped 6 bases from V and 0 bases from J, with 16 bases between. There are 16 residues in the CDR3. In nucleotides, the CDR3 is TGCGCCAGCACCCTGGGCGGCGGCTACTCTGGAAACACCATATATTTT. Its translation is CASTLGGGYSGNTIYF.

This clonotype was picked up a small number of times. J is TRBJ2-3 and V is TRBV28; weak D call: TRBD2 (5 bases). The CDR3 has 13 residues. CDR1 MDHEN and CDR2 SYDVKM come from the germline V gene. The ends were cut back, 2 bases at V and 10 bases at J, with 13 bases in the middle. CDR3 DNA: TGTGCCAGCAGTTTAGGTAGGGAGTATCCGCAGTATTTT. Encoded protein: CASSLGREYPQYF.

CDR3 sequence (DNA): TGTGCCAGCAGCCCGGGACTAGCGGGGGGATACTCCTACAATGAGCAGTTCTTC. Translating gives CASSPGLAGGYSYNEQFF. This sequence joins TRBV7-9 and TRBJ2-1, with 15 bases identical to TRBD2. V lost 5 bases and J lost 0; bases outside the gene matches: 5. Germline V gives CDR1 SEHNR, CDR2 FQNEAQ (reference sequence). The CDR3 spans 18 residues.

Many counts were recorded for this clonotype. The rearrangement links TRBV12-3 or TRBV12-4 to TRBJ2-1; weak D call: TRBD1 (5 bases). V was pared by 5 bases and J by 7 bases, with 9 bases between. The CDR3 has 12 amino acids. The DNA of the CDR3 is TGTGCCAGCAGTCCTAACAGGAATGAGCAGTTCTTC. Translation: CASSPNRNEQFF.

This clonotype turned up a few times. The chain links TRBV7-9 to TRBJ1-1; 7 bases agree with TRBD1. In germline, CDR1 is SEHNR, CDR2 FQNEAQ (reference sequence). The CDR3 consists of 14 residues. Losses at the gene ends were 3 bases for V and 1 base for J; bases not matched to a gene: 2. In DNA form, the CDR3 reads TGTGCCAGCAGCTTGGGACAGAAGAACACTGAAGCTTTCTTT. This sequence encodes CASSLGQKNTEAFF.

V gene TRBV28 combines with J gene TRBJ2-7; D gene unclear. Germline V gene sequence: CDR1 MDHEN, CDR2 SYDVKM. This CDR3 is built from 14 residues. Deletions cut 7 bases from V and 2 bases from J, with 15 bases between. This chain's CDR3 is CASIPLTATYEQYF. The CDR3 DNA reads as TGTGCCAGCATTCCCCTGACTGCTACCTACGAGCAGTACTTC.

The rearrangement links TRBV2 to TRBJ2-1; maybe TRBD1 (6 bases). Germline CDR1 is SNHLY and CDR2 is FYNNEI. This CDR3 has 16 residues. Trimming shortened V by 1 base and J by 0 bases, and 10 bases separated the two germline ends. CDR3: CASSEGQGSSYNEQFF. The CDR3 DNA reads as TGTGCCAGCAGTGAAGGGCAGGGGAGCTCCTACAATGAGCAGTTCTTC.

This clonotype was seen at least ten times. The V and J genes are TRBV6-2 or TRBV6-3 and TRBJ2-7; the D gene could be TRBD1 or TRBD2 (5 bases each). Trimming cost V 6 bases and J 2 bases, with 11 bases left between them. The CDR3 has 13 amino acids. The V gene's germline CDR1 is MNHEY and CDR2 SVGEGT. CDR3 DNA sequence: TGTGCCAGCAGCCCACGGGGCCCCTACGAGCAGTACGTC. Translation: CASSPRGPYEQYV.

This clonotype was counted many times. V and J are TRBV28 and TRBJ2-1, with 11 bases lining up with TRBD2. CDR1 and CDR2 from the germline V gene are MDHEN and SYDVKM. The CDR3 runs 16 residues. V lost 8 bases to trimming and J lost 5 bases; unmatched junction nucleotides: 11. CDR3 amino acids: CASCSGGASGHNEQFF. CDR3 nucleotides: TGTGCCAGCTGTAGCGGGGGGGCCAGCGGCCACAATGAGCAGTTCTTC.

The genes are TRBV27 and TRBJ1-1; TRBD1 aligns across 8 bases. Germline CDR1 and CDR2: MNHEY and SMNVEV (reference sequence). V shed 1 base, J shed 3 bases, and the junction held 4 bases outside the gene matches. The CDR3 is 15 amino acids. CDR3 protein: CASSLLPTGDTEAFF. The CDR3 DNA reads TGTGCCAGCAGTTTATTACCGACAGGGGACACTGAAGCTTTCTTT.

This clonotype was recorded at least ten times. The CDR3 sequence is CASSLRTAYEQYV. CDR3 in DNA: TGTGCCAGCAGCTTAAGGACAGCCTACGAGCAGTACGTC. This rearrangement joins TRBV7-2 to TRBJ2-7; possibly TRBD1 for D (6 bases). The CDR3 length is 13 residues. V was clipped by 2 bases and J by 2 bases, with 7 bases between them. The V gene's germline CDR1 is SGHTA and CDR2 FQGNSA.

This clonotype was detected only a few times. The chain carries TRBV4-3 and TRBJ2-5, with 7 bases identical to TRBD2. This CDR3 contains 15 residues. The V gene end was trimmed by 1 base and the J gene end by 2 bases; junction bases not matched to a gene: 4. Germline lookup yields CDR1 LGHNA and CDR2 YSLEER. CDR3 in DNA: TGCGCCAGCAGCCAAGCAGAAGCGGGGCAAGAGACCCAGTACTTC. It translates to CASSQAEAGQETQYF.

The chain couples TRBV29-1 to TRBJ1-1; D is undetermined. Trimming took 7 bases from V and 1 from J, leaving 4 bases between them. The CDR3 consists of 10 residues. Per germline, CDR1 SQVTM and CDR2 ANQGSEA. This CDR3 reads CSGKNTEAFF. In DNA, the CDR3 is TGCAGCGGGAAGAACACTGAAGCTTTCTTT.

The table lists this clonotype with a few counts. The chain combines TRBV7-2 with TRBJ2-3; tentatively, D is TRBD1 (6 bases). Trimming took off 1 base at V and 2 bases at J, with 10 bases between the two ends. The CDR3 totals 15 residues. The V gene's germline CDR1 is SGHTA and CDR2 FQGNSA. CDR3 residues: CASSLVQGTTDTQYF. The CDR3 DNA reads as TGTGCCAGCAGCTTAGTACAGGGTACCACAGATACGCAGTATTTT.

A few counts support this clonotype. V is TRBV6-2 or TRBV6-3 and J is TRBJ2-7; 9 bases map to TRBD2. V lost 5 bases, J lost 6 bases, and 5 bases stayed unmatched. Per germline, CDR1 MNHEY and CDR2 SVGEGT. The CDR3 totals 13 residues. CDR3 in amino acids: CASSPGTSREQYF. The DNA of the CDR3 is TGTGCCAGCAGTCCCGGGACTAGCCGCGAGCAGTACTTC.

This chain links TRBV28 with TRBJ2-7, with D perhaps matching TRBD1 (6 bases). CDR3 size: 12 residues. CDR1 is MDHEN, CDR2 SYDVKM, per germline. The V end lost 6 bases, the J end lost 9 bases, and 15 bases lay between the germline ends. CDR3 loop: CASSLKGHWQYF. CDR3 DNA: TGTGCCAGCAGCTTAAAGGGACATTGGCAGTACTTC.

Comment on this clonotype: This may be a read error: a much more frequent sequence differs by one nucleotide. The chain combines TRBV7-2 with TRBJ2-5; 9 bases map to TRBD2. Germline CDR1 and CDR2: SGHTA and FQGNSA. V lost 5 bases, J lost 5 bases, and 12 bases stayed unmatched. This CDR3 is 16 amino acids long. For the CDR3, the DNA is TGTGCCAGCAGCCTAACTGGCGGGGGGGCCAGGGAGACCCAGTACTTC. Residues: CASSLTGGGARETQYF.

V and J are TRBV7-9 and TRBJ2-7; 7 bases match TRBD1. Looked up from germline, CDR1 is SEHNR and CDR2 is FQNEAQ (reference sequence). Trimming took 6 bases from V and 0 from J; bases not matched to a gene: 11. The CDR3 is 16 amino acids. The DNA for the CDR3 is TGTGCCAGCAGTTCTTTGACAGGGCTCGGCTCCTACGAGCAGTACTTC. This gives the protein CASSSLTGLGSYEQYF.

The rearrangement joins TRBV3-1 to TRBJ2-1; D ambiguous. In germline, CDR1 is LGHDT, CDR2 YNNKEL (reference sequence). The germline V and J ends were trimmed by 0 bases and 7 bases, with 4 bases remaining between them. The CDR3 sequence is 12 residues long. The CDR3 loop is CASSQEWNEQFF. The CDR3 nucleotides are TGTGCCAGCAGCCAAGAATGGAATGAGCAGTTCTTC.